This passage covers 20 T cell receptor beta chains from one sample sequenced in a study of blood T cells in healthy people across ages. Through a sample-barcoded 5' primer and a J-beta primer mix, a second PCR was run for 7 to 11 cycles. TCRdb re-called the 5' RACE reads with MiXCR, one entry per CDR3 protein. The sample contains about 640,000 distinct CDR3 sequences, approximately 50% of which appear only once. Sequencing used blood. The receptors here all came from a man aged 55 to 70 in good health.

This clonotype was picked up a small number of times. One end of the junction is discordant with germline, which a read error may explain. The V gene is TRBV12-5, the J gene TRBJ2-1, with 7 nucleotides matching TRBD1. The CDR3 covers 14 residues. Germline V lookup: CDR1 LGHNT, CDR2 FRNRAP. This CDR3 reads CASGPGQSYNEQFF. CDR3 DNA sequence: TGTGCTAGTGGTCCGGGACAGTCCTATAATGAGCAGTTCTTC.

This clonotype was counted a few times. CDR3 region: CASSLYTGALEKLFF. CDR3 coding DNA: TGCGCCAGCAGCCTTTACACGGGGGCGCTTGAAAAACTGTTTTTT. This chain joins TRBV4-1 and TRBJ1-4; tentatively, D is TRBD1 (6 bases). Germline assignment: CDR1 MGHRA and CDR2 YSYEKL. This CDR3 has 15 residues. Trimming took 4 bases from V and 7 from J, leaving 16 bases between them.

The chain joins TRBV25-1 to TRBJ2-1; 7 bases map to TRBD2. The V and J ends lost 4 bases and 4 bases, in that order; junction bases with no gene match: 7. Germline V gene data show CDR1 as MGHDK and CDR2 as SYGVNS. The CDR3 totals 15 residues. The CDR3 spells CASSVTLGGYNEQFF. The CDR3 region has the DNA TGTGCCAGCAGTGTCACTCTCGGGGGGTACAATGAGCAGTTCTTC.

This chain connects TRBV4-1 to TRBJ1-6; D unresolved. Between the trimmed V and J ends, which lost 0 bases and 7 bases, there was a span of 7 bases. This CDR3 region has 14 residues. Germline assignment: CDR1 MGHRA and CDR2 YSYEKL. DNA for the CDR3: TGCGCCAGCAGCCAAGAAAGATTAAATTCACCCCTCCACTTT. Its protein product is CASSQERLNSPLHF.

The J gene is TRBJ2-7, the V gene TRBV10-3; D assignment may be TRBD1 or TRBD2 (5 bases each). Trimming removed 6 bases from V and 6 bases from J, with 15 bases in between. CDR1 is ENHRY, CDR2 SYGVKD, per germline. The length of the CDR3 is 13 residues. This chain's CDR3 is CAISGTGSGEQYF. For the CDR3, the DNA is TGTGCCATCAGCGGGACGGGGTCCGGCGAGCAGTACTTC.

This chain connects TRBV5-1 to TRBJ1-1; TRBD1 is a possible D gene (6 bases). The CDR3 consists of 15 residues. Germline V gene data show CDR1 as SGHRS and CDR2 as YFSETQ. Trimming stripped 1 base from V and 1 base from J, with 11 bases between. This CDR3 is CASSLLRGPNTEAFF. The CDR3 DNA reads TGCGCCAGCAGCTTGCTACGGGGGCCGAACACTGAAGCTTTCTTT.

The rearrangement uses TRBV5-1 and TRBJ2-1; 7 positions match TRBD1. The CDR3 totals 16 residues. Germline V CDR1 and CDR2: SGHRS, YFSETQ. V lost 0 bases and J lost 4; bases outside the gene matches: 7. Written as DNA, the CDR3 is TGCGCCAGCAGCTTGGCCCCCGGGACAGAGTACAATGAGCAGTTCTTC. Its translation: CASSLAPGTEYNEQFF.

This clonotype was observed a single time. Being one base from a much bigger clone, this may be a read error. The CDR3 DNA follows: TGTGCCATCAGCCCCGGGACTAGCGGGAGGCTCTACAATGAGCAGTTCTTC. It translates to CAISPGTSGRLYNEQFF. The chain is built from TRBV10-3 and TRBJ2-1; the match to TRBD2 covers 15 bases. Losses at the gene ends were 6 bases for V and 3 bases for J; bases not matched to a gene: 6. The CDR3 is 17 amino acids. Germline V lookup: CDR1 ENHRY, CDR2 SYGVKD.

The chain carries TRBV4-1 and TRBJ2-1; TRBD2 might be the D (7 bases). V gave up 4 bases and J gave up 7 bases, with 23 bases separating them. CDR3 length: 17 amino acids. The germline gives CDR1 MGHRA, CDR2 YSYEKL. The CDR3 coding sequence is TGCGCCAGCAGCCCGGGAAGGGGGGGGGGAACTTTTAATGAGCAGTTCTTC. The encoded protein is CASSPGRGGGTFNEQFF.

This clonotype was found a few times. The V gene is TRBV7-9, the J gene TRBJ2-5; D ambiguous. V was shortened by 0 bases and J by 1 base, with 15 bases between the two germline ends. The CDR3 consists of 17 residues. CDR1 SEHNR and CDR2 FQNEAQ come from the germline V gene (reference sequence). The CDR3 nucleotides are TGTGCCAGCAGCTTAGCGCTGGGTTATGACCTCCAAGAGACCCAGTACTTC. It codes for CASSLALGYDLQETQYF.

The chain has TRBV7-2 and TRBJ1-1; D perhaps matches TRBD1 (5 bases). Between the trimmed V and J ends, which lost 3 bases and 1 base, there was a span of 9 bases. Germline CDR1 and CDR2: SGHTA and FQGNSA. The CDR3 sequence is 14 residues long. The CDR3 reads CASSFSGGNTEAFF. The CDR3 nucleotides are TGTGCCAGCAGCTTCTCGGGGGGGAACACTGAAGCTTTCTTT.

Here the CDR3 DNA reads TGTGCCAGCAGCTTAGCTGCCCAGGGCGCGCTAGAGACCCAGTACTTC. Translation gives CASSLAAQGALETQYF. The gene calls are TRBV7-2 and TRBJ2-5; D is possibly TRBD1 (5 bases). The CDR3 spans 16 residues. The germline gives CDR1 SGHTA, CDR2 FQGNSA. V was shortened by 0 bases and J by 4 bases, with 15 bases between the two germline ends.

The chain has TRBV7-2 and TRBJ2-4; 8 bases line up with TRBD2. Germline values: CDR1 SGHTA, CDR2 FQGNSA. The V segment lost 3 bases and the J segment 6 bases; nucleotides outside the gene matches: 13. The CDR3 spans 17 residues. In DNA form, the CDR3 reads TGTGCCAGCAGCTTTCTGGGGATGAGCGGGGGCCTAAACATTCAGTACTTC. Amino acid sequence: CASSFLGMSGGLNIQYF.

The chain uses TRBV29-1 and TRBJ2-7; 7 bases line up with TRBD1. CDR1 SQVTM and CDR2 ANQGSEA come from the germline V gene. The CDR3 loop spans 13 amino acids. With 3 bases clipped from V and 7 bases from J, the junction kept 9 bases outside the gene matches. The CDR3 nucleotides read TGCAGCGTTGAGCGACAGGGCTACAATGAGCAGTACTTC. It translates to CSVERQGYNEQYF.

The rearrangement joins TRBV6-1 to TRBJ1-2; 11 bases agree with TRBD1. The CDR3 has 14 residues. V gave up 4 bases and J gave up 8 bases; unmatched junction bases: 6. Germline V lookup: CDR1 MNHNS, CDR2 SASEGT. CDR3 DNA: TGTGCCAGCAGTGTCGGACAGGGGGCTGGAGGCTACACCTTC. Translation gives CASSVGQGAGGYTF.

This clonotype has just a few counts. The J gene is TRBJ1-4, the V gene TRBV12-3 or TRBV12-4; D not certain. Trimming left V 4 bases short and J 4 bases short, with 16 bases between. The CDR3 totals 16 residues. This CDR3 is CASSSTLQQFNEKLFF. DNA for the CDR3: TGTGCCAGCAGTTCAACTTTACAACAGTTTAATGAAAAACTGTTTTTT.

The chain uses TRBV4-1 and TRBJ1-5; D may be TRBD1 (5 bases). There are 17 residues in the CDR3. Germline V lookup: CDR1 MGHRA, CDR2 YSYEKL. V shed 3 bases and J shed 4 bases, with 19 bases lying between them. The CDR3 region is CASSQRDRSGGNQPQHF. The CDR3 DNA reads TGCGCCAGCAGCCAGCGGGATCGGTCCGGGGGGAATCAGCCCCAGCATTTT.

This clonotype was counted a single time. The chain has TRBV7-9 and TRBJ2-3, with D hard to call. V lost 1 base and J 0 bases, leaving 8 bases between the germline ends. Germline loops: CDR1 SEHNR, CDR2 FQNEAQ (reference sequence). This CDR3 is built from 15 residues. DNA for the CDR3: TGTGCCAGCAGCTTAGTGTCGATTAGCACAGATACGCAGTATTTT. It yields the protein CASSLVSISTDTQYF.

The chain is built from TRBV24-1 and TRBJ2-5; tentative D call: TRBD1 (5 bases). V lost 3 bases and J lost 0, with 10 bases in between. Germline-derived CDR1 and CDR2 are KGHDR and SFDVKD. The CDR3 contains 15 residues. The CDR3 region is CATSDKTEYQETQYF. The CDR3 DNA is TGTGCCACCAGTGATAAGACAGAGTACCAAGAGACCCAGTACTTC.

The chain links TRBV27 to TRBJ2-7; 9 positions agree with TRBD1. This CDR3 contains 15 residues. Germline CDR1 and CDR2: MNHEY and SMNVEV (reference sequence). V shed 6 bases, J shed 4 bases, and the junction held 10 bases outside the gene matches. DNA for the CDR3: TGTGCCAGCAGCGGCTCCGGGACAGGGCAGTACGAGCAGTACTTC. It encodes CASSGSGTGQYEQYF.